The 19 T cell receptor beta chains below were found in one sample sequenced in a study of response to subunit inactivated influenza vaccine. One entry per CDR3 protein, called by TCRdb with MiXCR from the RT-PCR reads. The sample contains hundreds of thousands of distinct CDR3 sequences, 14% of which appear only once. This sample comprised PBMCs from blood, obtained 14 to 15 days before vaccination. Source of these receptors: a man in his forties or fifties who received an inactivated influenza vaccine.

The chain uses TRBV11-2 and TRBJ2-7; D might be TRBD1 or TRBD2, each matching 6 bases. The CDR3 has 12 residues. Trimming cost V 6 bases and J 7 bases, with 13 bases left between them. Germline assignment: CDR1 SGHAT and CDR2 FQNNGV. The CDR3 sequence: CASSRGAGEQYF. Written as DNA, the CDR3 is TGTGCCAGCAGTAGGGGGGCCGGGGAGCAGTACTTC.

This clonotype showed up just a few times. V usage is TRBV20-1 and J usage is TRBJ2-5, with a weak D call TRBD2 (6 bases). CDR3 length: 15 residues. Germline CDR1 DFQATT, CDR2 SNEGSKA (reference sequence). With 0 bases removed from V and 7 bases from J, the gap between germline ends came to 18 bases. CDR3 nucleotide sequence: TGCAGTGCTAGAGATTTAGCGGACCCCAGAGGGACCCAGTACTTC. Translated, it gives CSARDLADPRGTQYF.

This clonotype has just a few counts. The J gene is TRBJ2-7, the V gene TRBV5-1, with D hard to call. Germline-derived CDR1 and CDR2 are SGHRS and YFSETQ. This CDR3 region has 13 residues. Deletions cut 0 bases from V and 4 bases from J, with 8 bases between. Written as DNA, the CDR3 is TGCGCCAGCAGCTTGGAACGGATGTACGAGCAGTACTTC. It is translated as CASSLERMYEQYF.

V gene TRBV20-1 combines with J gene TRBJ2-7, with a tentative D call TRBD2 (7 bases). Germline V gives CDR1 DFQATT, CDR2 SNEGSKA (reference sequence). The CDR3 spans 14 residues. Trimming removed 2 bases at V and 0 bases at J, with 11 bases between. CDR3 residues: CSARIGGDSYEQYF. The CDR3 DNA sequence: TGCAGTGCTAGAATAGGGGGGGACTCCTACGAGCAGTACTTC.

This clonotype was recorded a few times. The chain couples TRBV29-1 to TRBJ2-5; 8 nucleotides agree with TRBD2. This CDR3 is 15 amino acids long. Germline V gene lookup returns CDR1 SQVTM and CDR2 ANQGSEA. Trimming cost V 1 base and J 4 bases; bases outside gene matches: 8. CDR3 nucleotide sequence: TGCAGCGTTGAAGTTTTTCGGGGGGGGATAGAGACCCAGTACTTC. It specifies CSVEVFRGGIETQYF.

This clonotype was counted between two and nine times. This chain joins TRBV6-1 and TRBJ2-1, with D perhaps TRBD1 (5 bases). CDR3 length: 13 amino acids. Germline CDR1 MNHNS, CDR2 SASEGT. Trimming removed 5 bases from V and 8 bases from J, with 13 bases in between. The CDR3 loop is CASSSQSGYEQFF. The CDR3 region has the DNA TGTGCCAGCAGTTCCCAATCAGGGTATGAGCAGTTCTTC.

The table lists this clonotype with many counts. This CDR3 is CASSEGARYEQYF. The CDR3 DNA is TGTGCCAGCAGTGAAGGGGCCAGATACGAGCAGTACTTC. The gene calls are TRBV25-1 and TRBJ2-7, with a weak D call TRBD1 (5 bases). Germline assignment: CDR1 MGHDK and CDR2 SYGVNS. The length of the CDR3 is 13 residues. V was cut by 2 bases and J by 4 bases, with 9 bases left in between.

This clonotype occurred many times. This chain joins TRBV10-2 and TRBJ2-3, with 7 bases matching TRBD2. V lost 6 bases, J lost 2 bases, and 8 bases stayed unmatched. Germline values: CDR1 WSHSY, CDR2 SAAADI. This CDR3 comprises 15 residues. CDR3 coding DNA: TGCGCCAGCAGAGAGAGCGGGGTGAACACAGATACGCAGTATTTT. Translation: CASRESGVNTDTQYF.

There are many counts of this clonotype. The chain employs TRBV6-2 or TRBV6-3 and TRBJ2-1; possibly TRBD1 for D (5 bases). CDR1 and CDR2 from the germline V gene are MNHEY and SVGEGT. This CDR3 is built from 12 residues. V lost 7 bases, J lost 15 bases, and 19 bases lay in between. The CDR3 here is CASTRQGFRLFF. The CDR3 coding sequence is TGTGCCAGCACCCGCCAGGGTTTTAGGCTGTTCTTC.

This clonotype was counted at least ten times. V gene TRBV11-2 combines with J gene TRBJ2-7; 9 positions agree with TRBD1. The germline V gene has CDR1 SGHAT and CDR2 FQNNGV. This CDR3 has 13 amino acids. Germline trimming cut 4 bases from V and 3 bases from J; bases unmatched to any gene: 1. DNA of the CDR3: TGTGCCAGCAGCTGGGGACAGGGCTACGAGCAGTACTTC. Protein sequence: CASSWGQGYEQYF.

The chain carries TRBV12-3 or TRBV12-4 and TRBJ2-3; 9 nucleotides match TRBD2. The CDR3 extends over 16 amino acids. The trim removed 1 base at V and 5 bases at J, leaving 7 bases unmatched. CDR3 sequence reads: CASSLDGSGGVDTQYF. CDR3 bases: TGTGCCAGCAGTTTAGACGGTAGCGGGGGTGTAGATACGCAGTATTTT.

In this sample, this clonotype turned up many times. The chain is built from TRBV28 and TRBJ1-6, with D uncertain. Germline loops: CDR1 MDHEN, CDR2 SYDVKM. Trimming took 1 base from V and 0 from J, leaving 13 bases between them. The CDR3 has 18 residues. The CDR3 DNA reads TGTGCCAGCAGTTTATCTCGGGGTTTGGGCTCCTATAATTCACCCCTCCACTTT. Translation: CASSLSRGLGSYNSPLHF. Filled out from reference TRBV28 and TRBJ1-6, the complete variable domain reads DVKVTQSSRYLVKRTGEKVFLECVQDMDHENMFWYRQDPGLGLRLIYFSYDVKMKEKGDIPEGYSVSREKKERFSLILESASTNQTSMYLCASSLSRGLGSYNSPLHFGNGTRLTVT.

The gene calls are TRBV28 and TRBJ2-2; 10 positions match TRBD2. CDR1 is MDHEN, CDR2 SYDVKM, per germline. The ends lost 6 bases at V and 5 bases at J; junction bases unmatched: 6. This CDR3 is 15 amino acids long. The CDR3 DNA reads as TGTGCCAGCAGAAGCGGGGGGGCGGGGACCGGGGAGCTGTTTTTT. This translates into CASRSGGAGTGELFF.

This rearrangement joins TRBV4-2 to TRBJ2-1; the match to TRBD2 covers 10 bases. The CDR3 has 19 residues. After removal of 0 bases from V and 6 bases from J, the junction contained 14 bases not matched to a gene. Germline V lookup: CDR1 LGHNA, CDR2 YNFKEQ. In DNA, the CDR3 is TGTGCCAGCAGCCAAGATGATCCAGGACTAGCGGAGGCTGTCAATGAGCAGTTCTTC. Translation gives CASSQDDPGLAEAVNEQFF.

This clonotype was observed a single time. CDR3 bases: TGTGCCAGCAGGGGTAGAAATACGCAGTATTTT. Encoded protein: CASRGRNTQYF. The chain has TRBV12-3 or TRBV12-4 and TRBJ2-3; D is ambiguous. The CDR3 is 11 residues long. Trimming left V 6 bases short and J 7 bases short, with 8 bases between.

This clonotype appeared many times. This sequence joins TRBV7-2 and TRBJ2-3; D call uncertain. The CDR3 sequence is 13 residues long. The germline gives CDR1 SGHTA, CDR2 FQGNSA. V shed 3 bases and J shed 6 bases, with 10 bases lying between them. The CDR3 here is CASSLTRSDTQYF. As DNA, the CDR3 is TGTGCCAGCAGCTTGACTCGATCGGATACGCAGTATTTT. The full variable domain, completed using reference TRBV7-2 and TRBJ2-3, is GAGVSQSPSNKVTEKGKDVELRCDPISGHTALYWYRQSLGQGLEFLIYFQGNSAPDKSGLPSDRFSAERTGGSVSTLTIQRTQQEDSAVYLCASSLTRSDTQYFGPGTRLTVL.

The chain joins TRBV7-2 to TRBJ2-3; D tentatively fits TRBD1 or TRBD2 (6 bases each). V dropped 0 bases and J dropped 5 bases, with 18 bases sitting between them. This CDR3 region has 17 residues. Germline loops: CDR1 SGHTA, CDR2 FQGNSA. The CDR3, as DNA: TGTGCCAGCAGCTTAGCGGGGGCGGGAAGGGGGTTAGATACGCAGTATTTT. The encoded protein is CASSLAGAGRGLDTQYF.

The V call is TRBV7-9, the J call TRBJ2-3; TRBD2 is a possible D gene (7 bases). Between the trimmed V and J ends, which lost 2 bases and 2 bases, there was a span of 17 bases. CDR3 length: 17 residues. The germline V gene encodes CDR1 SEHNR and CDR2 FQNEAQ (reference sequence). DNA for the CDR3: TGTGCCAGCAGCTTAAGTCTCGGCGGGGGCTACACAGATACGCAGTATTTT. The encoded protein is CASSLSLGGGYTDTQYF. Combining the CDR3 with reference TRBV7-9 and TRBJ2-3 gives the whole variable domain DTGVSQNPRHKITKRGQNVTFRCDPISEHNRLYWYRQTLGQGPEFLTYFQNEAQLEKSRLLSDRFSAERPKGSFSTLEIQRTEQGDSAMYLCASSLSLGGGYTDTQYFGPGTRLTVL.

This clonotype was counted only a few times. This chain links TRBV10-3 with TRBJ2-1, with D possibly being TRBD1 (5 bases). This CDR3 contains 16 residues. Germline loops: CDR1 ENHRY, CDR2 SYGVKD. The V end was cut by 2 bases, the J end by 5 bases, with 16 bases between. CDR3 bases: TGTGCCATCAGTGAGATGCCAGGGTGGCTGGACAATGAGCAGTTCTTC. This sequence encodes CAISEMPGWLDNEQFF.